Detailed here is one TCR beta chain. Its binding antigen is unknown. No base-level quality is on record; no much larger clone is a single base apart. This entry is derived from a study of long-term antiretroviral therapy in people with HIV (dated 2022 in TCRdb). General notes on the study: The earliest samples were collected roughly a decade before the 2015 WHO recommendation for immediate ART, at a time when ART was usually postponed until CD4 counts fell. Whether ART initiation and durable HIV suppression were associated with changes in peripheral blood TRB repertoire composition and diversity was tested in a retrospective serial study. From over 25 adults with confirmed HIV infection, the cohort provided some 200 cryopreserved PBMC samples, gathered serially across a mean of around six years (range 1-12). Among the 25 to 30 participants with HIV, eleven to twelve were female. No cross-contamination during QIAcube processing was seen in test extractions of a monoclonal T-cell line run alongside 30 to 35 polyclonal samples.

The study at large found these results: Expanded TRB clones identified before ART initiation dominated the repertoire across all time points, though the dominance fluctuated and decreased in many PLHIV after ART. Compared with controls, HIV repertoires had narrower CDR3 length ranges, and the network structure pointed to an antigen-experienced repertoire that shifted only slightly toward naive after ART. The samples span the years 2004 to 2017, and the ART regimens used at that time may not be as effective as current regimens. ART initiation was associated with a significant increase in TRB diversity, but diversity stayed significantly below transplant donor controls even after long-term ART. Because PBMC availability was limited, only the TCR beta chain was sequenced, with no alpha chain pairing. Inferences about post-ART repertoire changes were limited because no data were available on ART adherence, viral resistance or therapy changes. Because pre-ART samples had limited cell numbers, profiling was done on unsorted PBMC rather than on sorted CD4+ and CD8+ T cells.

To be included, a participant needed at least one PBMC sample from before ART initiation plus at least two post-ART samples. Every participant with HIV received treatment in the United States of America. Cryopreserved samples of about 0.9-11 million PBMC were thawed and washed before DNA extraction. At the time of the earliest PBMC sample, participants with HIV were aged between about 20 and 55 years. Each participant contributed PBMC samples from 1-4 timepoints before ART initiation and 2-8 timepoints after ART initiation, with a median of 7 samples. For every participant, serial HIV viral load, CD4+ T-cell count, ART history and demographic data were obtained. Using a Qiagen kit on a QIAcube, genomic DNA was extracted from unsorted PBMC, with samples processed in batches of 12. The immunoSEQ hsTCRB v3.0 assay was used at survey level resolution to sequence the TRB variable region. TRB sequencing targeted a depth of 40,000-50,000 T-cell genomes per sample. Pooled TRB libraries were sequenced on an Illumina MiSeq with a v3 150-cycle kit. The authors processed their data as follows. Repertoire analysis was performed in R inside a reproducible Nextflow workflow that covered QC, data transformation and analysis. LymphoSeq2, an R package for exploring AIRR-Seq data, was used to implement custom analyses. A few samples yielding fewer than 5000 total TRB sequences were excluded, leaving 188 analyzed HIV repertoires. Among the approximately 180 retained HIV repertoires, under 65 were collected before ART initiation and approximately 130 after ART initiation. Repertoires were downsampled to 5000 TRB nucleotide sequences, with summary statistics averaged over 100 downsampling iterations. TRB sequences were retained for analysis only if CDR3 regions of at least seven amino acids were present. A Shannon entropy-derived clonality score and the Gini coefficient were used to measure diversity. Repertoire networks linked the top 5000 CDR3 amino acid sequences whenever two sequences differed by an edit distance of one. For TRB CDR3 amino acid sequences, antigen specificity groups and MHC restriction were predicted with GLIPH2. To flag known CMV, EBV, HIV or tissue antigen associations, CDR3 amino acid sequences were matched against VDJdb and McPAS-TCR. Pre-ART, post-ART and control groups were compared with Wilcoxon signed-rank tests and Holm-Bonferroni correction. Here the immuneACCESS table is served through TCRdb, limited to in-frame sequences with V and J called. Missing clones are a known gap in these copies; in checked studies unresolved V genes cover under half, and the rest lacks a known reason. Clone size and V and J calls were adopted from that table, with D and trimming inferred from the DNA. Present in this sample are about 23,000 clones, roughly 80% of which were seen just once. The top ten clones comprise less than 15% of the sample.

This TCR derives from a man between 40 and 49 years old with HIV. The input for sequencing was unsorted PBMCs, taken 1.6 years after starting antiretroviral therapy.

The base sequence is TGTGCCAGCTCACCGGCCCTCCTAAGGACAGGTACTGCCTATGGCTACACCTTC. It translates as CASSPALLRTGTAYGYTF. The chain couples TRBV18 to TRBJ1-2; 7 middle bases align to TRBD1. Trimming removed 3 bases from V and 4 bases from J; the gene matches leave 17 bases unexplained. The CDR3 numbers 18 residues from cysteine through phenylalanine. The only DNA kept is the CDR3, 54 bases in frame from the first base. CDR1 and CDR2, looked up from the germline V gene, are KGHSH and LQKENI.